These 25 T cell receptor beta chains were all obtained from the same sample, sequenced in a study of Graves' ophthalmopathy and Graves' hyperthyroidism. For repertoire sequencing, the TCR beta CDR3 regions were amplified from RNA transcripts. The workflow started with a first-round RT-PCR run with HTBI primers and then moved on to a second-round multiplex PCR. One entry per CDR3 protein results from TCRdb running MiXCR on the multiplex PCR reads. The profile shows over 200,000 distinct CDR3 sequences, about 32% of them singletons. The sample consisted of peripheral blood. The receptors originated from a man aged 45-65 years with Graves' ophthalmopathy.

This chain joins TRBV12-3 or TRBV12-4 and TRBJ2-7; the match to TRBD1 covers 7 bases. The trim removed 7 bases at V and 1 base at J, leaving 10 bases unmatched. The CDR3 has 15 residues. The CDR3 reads CASNRGQMSSYEQYF. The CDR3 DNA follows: TGTGCCAGCAACCGGGGACAGATGAGTTCCTACGAGCAGTACTTC.

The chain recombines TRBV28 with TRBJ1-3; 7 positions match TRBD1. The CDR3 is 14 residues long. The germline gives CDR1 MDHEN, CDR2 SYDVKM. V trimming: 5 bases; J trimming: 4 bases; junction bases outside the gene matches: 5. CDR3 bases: TGTGCCAGCAGTAAAGGGGGCTCCGGAAACACCATATATTTT. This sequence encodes CASSKGGSGNTIYF.

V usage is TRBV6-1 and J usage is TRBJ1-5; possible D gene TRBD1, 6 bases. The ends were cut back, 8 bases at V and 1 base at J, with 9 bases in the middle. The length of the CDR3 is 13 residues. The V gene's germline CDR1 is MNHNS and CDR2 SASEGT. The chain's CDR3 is CASRDTSNQPQHF. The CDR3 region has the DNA TGTGCCAGCCGGGACACGAGCAATCAGCCCCAGCATTTT.

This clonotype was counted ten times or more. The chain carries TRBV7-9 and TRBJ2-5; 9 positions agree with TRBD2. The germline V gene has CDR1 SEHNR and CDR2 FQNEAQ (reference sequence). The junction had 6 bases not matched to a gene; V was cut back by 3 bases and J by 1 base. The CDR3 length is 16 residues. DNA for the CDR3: TGTGCCAGCAGCTTTTTGACTAGCGGACCCCAAGAGACCCAGTACTTC. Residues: CASSFLTSGPQETQYF.

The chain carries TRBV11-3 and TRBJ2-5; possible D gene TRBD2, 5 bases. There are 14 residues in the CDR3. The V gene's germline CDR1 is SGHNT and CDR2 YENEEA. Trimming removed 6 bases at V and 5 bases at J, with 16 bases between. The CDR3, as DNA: TGTGCCAGCAGTTCACGGAGGACGGGGGAGACCCAGTACTTC. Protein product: CASSSRRTGETQYF.

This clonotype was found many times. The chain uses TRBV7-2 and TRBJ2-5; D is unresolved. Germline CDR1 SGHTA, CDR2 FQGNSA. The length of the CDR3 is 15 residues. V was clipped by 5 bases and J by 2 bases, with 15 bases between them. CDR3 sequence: CASSPLSVRQETQYF. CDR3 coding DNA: TGTGCCAGCAGCCCCCTCTCCGTAAGACAAGAGACCCAGTACTTC.

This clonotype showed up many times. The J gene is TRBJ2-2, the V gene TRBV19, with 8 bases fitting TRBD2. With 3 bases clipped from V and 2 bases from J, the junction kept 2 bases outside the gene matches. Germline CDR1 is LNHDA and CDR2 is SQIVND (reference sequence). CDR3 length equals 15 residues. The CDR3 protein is CASSIGTSNTGELFF. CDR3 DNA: TGTGCCAGTAGTATCGGGACTAGTAACACCGGGGAGCTGTTTTTT.

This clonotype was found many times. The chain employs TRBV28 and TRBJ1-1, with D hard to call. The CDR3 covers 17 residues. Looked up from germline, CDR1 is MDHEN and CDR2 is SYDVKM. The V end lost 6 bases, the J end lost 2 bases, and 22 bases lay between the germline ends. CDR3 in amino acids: CASRSPGQAIPNTEAFF. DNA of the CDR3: TGTGCCAGCAGGAGCCCGGGCCAAGCAATCCCTAACACTGAAGCTTTCTTT. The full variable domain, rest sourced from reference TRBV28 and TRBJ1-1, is DVKVTQSSRYLVKRTGEKVFLECVQDMDHENMFWYRQDPGLGLRLIYFSYDVKMKEKGDIPEGYSVSREKKERFSLILESASTNQTSMYLCASRSPGQAIPNTEAFFGQGTRLTVV.

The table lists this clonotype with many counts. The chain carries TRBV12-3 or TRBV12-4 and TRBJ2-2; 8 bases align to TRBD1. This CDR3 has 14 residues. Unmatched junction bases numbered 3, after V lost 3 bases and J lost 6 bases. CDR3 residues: CASSLADRAGELFF. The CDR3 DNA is TGTGCCAGCAGTTTGGCGGACAGGGCCGGGGAGCTGTTTTTT.

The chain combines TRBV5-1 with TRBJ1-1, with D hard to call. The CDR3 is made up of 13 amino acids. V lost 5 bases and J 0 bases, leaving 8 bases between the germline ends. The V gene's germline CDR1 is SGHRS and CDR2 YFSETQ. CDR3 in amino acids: CASSPVLNTEAFF. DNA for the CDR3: TGCGCCAGCAGTCCGGTCCTGAACACTGAAGCTTTCTTT.

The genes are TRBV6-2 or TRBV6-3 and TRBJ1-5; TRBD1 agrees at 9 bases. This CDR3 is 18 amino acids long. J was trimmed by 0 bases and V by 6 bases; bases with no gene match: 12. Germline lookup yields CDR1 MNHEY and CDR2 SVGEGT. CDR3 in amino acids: CASSSPRDRAYSNQPQHF. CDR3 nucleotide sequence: TGTGCCAGCAGCTCCCCCCGGGACAGGGCCTATAGCAATCAGCCCCAGCATTTT.

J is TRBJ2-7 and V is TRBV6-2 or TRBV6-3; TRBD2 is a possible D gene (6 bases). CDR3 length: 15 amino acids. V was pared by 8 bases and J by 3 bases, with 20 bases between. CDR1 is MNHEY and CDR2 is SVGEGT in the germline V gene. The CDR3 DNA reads TGTGCCAGCCGAGATGCTAGCTCGGGGGTCTACGAGCAGTACTTC. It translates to CASRDASSGVYEQYF.

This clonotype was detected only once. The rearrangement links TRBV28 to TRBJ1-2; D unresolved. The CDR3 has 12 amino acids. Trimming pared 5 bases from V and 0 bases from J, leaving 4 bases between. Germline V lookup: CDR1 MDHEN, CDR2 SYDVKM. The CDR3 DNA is TGTGCCAGCAGTGGTACTAACTATGGCTACACCTTC. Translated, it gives CASSGTNYGYTF.

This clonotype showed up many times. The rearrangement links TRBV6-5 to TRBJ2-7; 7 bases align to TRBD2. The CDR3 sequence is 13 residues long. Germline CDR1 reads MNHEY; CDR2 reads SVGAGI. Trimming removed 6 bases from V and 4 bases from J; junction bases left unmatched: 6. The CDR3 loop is CASRGTTPYEQYF. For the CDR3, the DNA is TGTGCCAGCAGAGGGACTACCCCTTACGAGCAGTACTTC.

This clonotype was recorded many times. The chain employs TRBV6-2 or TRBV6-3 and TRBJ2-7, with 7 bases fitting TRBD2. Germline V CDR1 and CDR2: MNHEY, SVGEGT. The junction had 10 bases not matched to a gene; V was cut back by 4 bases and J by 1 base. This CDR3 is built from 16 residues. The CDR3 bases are TGTGCCAGCAGTTCTTTCGCGGGAGACACATCCTACGAGCAGTACTTC. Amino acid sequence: CASSSFAGDTSYEQYF.

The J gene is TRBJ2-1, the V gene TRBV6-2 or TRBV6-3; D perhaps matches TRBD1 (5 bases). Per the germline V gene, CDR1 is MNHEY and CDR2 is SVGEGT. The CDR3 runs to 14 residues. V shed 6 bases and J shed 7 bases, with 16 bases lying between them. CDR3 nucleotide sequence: TGTGCCAGCAGCGCTGCAGGGCGAGGTAATGAGCAGTTCTTC. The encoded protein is CASSAAGRGNEQFF.

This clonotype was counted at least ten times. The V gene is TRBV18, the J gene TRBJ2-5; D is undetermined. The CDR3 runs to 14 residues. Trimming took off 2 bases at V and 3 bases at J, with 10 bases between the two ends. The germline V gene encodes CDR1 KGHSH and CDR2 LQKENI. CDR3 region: CASSPYSVEETQYF. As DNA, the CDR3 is TGTGCCAGCTCACCATACAGTGTCGAAGAGACCCAGTACTTC. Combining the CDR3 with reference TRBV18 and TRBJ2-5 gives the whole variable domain NAGVMQNPRHLVRRRGQEARLRCSPMKGHSHVYWYRQLPEEGLKFMVYLQKENIIDESGMPKERFSAEFPKEGPSILRIQQVVRGDSAAYFCASSPYSVEETQYFGPGTRLLVL.

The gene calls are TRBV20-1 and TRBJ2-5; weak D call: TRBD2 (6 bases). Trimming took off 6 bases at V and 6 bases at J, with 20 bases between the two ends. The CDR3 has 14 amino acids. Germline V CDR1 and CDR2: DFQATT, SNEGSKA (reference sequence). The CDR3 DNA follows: TGCAGTGCAAACGAACGAGCGGCGGGAAAGACCCAGTACTTC. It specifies CSANERAAGKTQYF.

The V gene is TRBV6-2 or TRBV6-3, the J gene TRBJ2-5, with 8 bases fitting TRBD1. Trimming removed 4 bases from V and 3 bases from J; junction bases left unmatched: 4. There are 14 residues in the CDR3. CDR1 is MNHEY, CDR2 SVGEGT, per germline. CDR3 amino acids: CASSSLTGEETQYF. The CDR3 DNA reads TGTGCCAGCAGTTCGTTGACAGGGGAAGAGACCCAGTACTTC.

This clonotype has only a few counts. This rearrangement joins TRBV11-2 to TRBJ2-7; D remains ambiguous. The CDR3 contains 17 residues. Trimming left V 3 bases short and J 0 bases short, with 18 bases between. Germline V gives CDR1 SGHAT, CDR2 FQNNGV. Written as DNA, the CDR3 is TGTGCCAGCAGCTTCCTAGTGGTCAGGTCACCCTCCTACGAGCAGTACTTC. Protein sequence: CASSFLVVRSPSYEQYF.

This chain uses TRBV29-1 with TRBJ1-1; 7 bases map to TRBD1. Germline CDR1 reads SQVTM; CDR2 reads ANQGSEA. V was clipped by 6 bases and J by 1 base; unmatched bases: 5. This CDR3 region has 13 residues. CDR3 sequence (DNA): TGCAGCGTACGGGACAGCCGGAACACTGAAGCTTTCTTT. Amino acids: CSVRDSRNTEAFF.

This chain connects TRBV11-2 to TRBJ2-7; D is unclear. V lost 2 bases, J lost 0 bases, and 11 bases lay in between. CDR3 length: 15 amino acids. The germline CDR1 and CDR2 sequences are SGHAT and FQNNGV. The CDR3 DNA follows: TGTGCCAGCAGCTTAAGTACTCACACCTCCTACGAGCAGTACTTC. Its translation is CASSLSTHTSYEQYF. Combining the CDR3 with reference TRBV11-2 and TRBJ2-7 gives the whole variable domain EAGVAQSPRYKIIEKRQSVAFWCNPISGHATLYWYQQILGQGPKLLIQFQNNGVVDDSQLPKDRFSAERLKGVDSTLKIQPAKLEDSAVYLCASSLSTHTSYEQYFGPGTRLTVT.

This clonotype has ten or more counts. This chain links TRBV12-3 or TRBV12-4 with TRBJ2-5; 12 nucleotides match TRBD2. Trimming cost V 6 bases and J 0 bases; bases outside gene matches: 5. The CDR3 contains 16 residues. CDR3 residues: CASSRTSGTDQETQYF. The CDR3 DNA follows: TGTGCCAGCAGCCGGACTAGCGGGACCGACCAAGAGACCCAGTACTTC.

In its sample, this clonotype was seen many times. The CDR3 coding sequence is TGCAGTGCGAAGCGACAGGGGAACTATGGCTACACCTTC. It specifies CSAKRQGNYGYTF. The chain recombines TRBV20-1 with TRBJ1-2; 8 bases fit TRBD1. This CDR3 comprises 13 residues. Germline V CDR1 and CDR2: DFQATT, SNEGSKA (reference sequence). V was clipped by 6 bases and J by 2 bases; unmatched bases: 5.

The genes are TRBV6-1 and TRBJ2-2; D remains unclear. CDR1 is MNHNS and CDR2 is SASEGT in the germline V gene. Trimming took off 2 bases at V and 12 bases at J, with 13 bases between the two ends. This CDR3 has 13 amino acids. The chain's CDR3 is CASSEFDGLKLFF. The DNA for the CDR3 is TGTGCCAGCAGTGAATTCGATGGGTTGAAGCTGTTTTTT.